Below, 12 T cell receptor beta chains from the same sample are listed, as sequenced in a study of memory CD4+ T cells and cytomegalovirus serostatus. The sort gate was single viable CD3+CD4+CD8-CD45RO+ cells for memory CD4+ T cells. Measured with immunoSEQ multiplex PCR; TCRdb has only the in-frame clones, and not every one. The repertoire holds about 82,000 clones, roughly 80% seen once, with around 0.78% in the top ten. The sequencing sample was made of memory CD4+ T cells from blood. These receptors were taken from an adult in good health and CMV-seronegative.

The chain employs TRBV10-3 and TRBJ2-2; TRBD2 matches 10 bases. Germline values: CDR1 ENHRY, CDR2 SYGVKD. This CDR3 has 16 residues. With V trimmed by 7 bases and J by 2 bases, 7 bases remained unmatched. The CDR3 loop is CAITNLAGVNTGELFF. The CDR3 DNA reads TGTGCCATCACTAATCTAGCGGGGGTTAACACCGGGGAGCTGTTTTTT.

CDR3 sequence: CASSPTSQFGMTGANVLTF. CDR3 nucleotide sequence: TGTGCCAGCTCACCCACATCCCAATTCGGGATGACTGGGGCCAACGTCCTGACTTTC. The J gene is TRBJ2-6, the V gene TRBV18, with D perhaps matching TRBD2 (5 bases). The germline V gene encodes CDR1 KGHSH and CDR2 LQKENI. The CDR3 consists of 19 residues. Trimming stripped 3 bases from V and 2 bases from J, with 20 bases between.

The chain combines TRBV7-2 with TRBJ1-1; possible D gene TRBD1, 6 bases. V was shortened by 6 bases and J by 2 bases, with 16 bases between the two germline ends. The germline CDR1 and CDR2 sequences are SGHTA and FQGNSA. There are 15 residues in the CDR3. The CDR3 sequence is CASSQLGGGNTEAFF. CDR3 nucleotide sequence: TGTGCCAGCAGTCAACTGGGAGGGGGTAACACTGAAGCTTTCTTT.

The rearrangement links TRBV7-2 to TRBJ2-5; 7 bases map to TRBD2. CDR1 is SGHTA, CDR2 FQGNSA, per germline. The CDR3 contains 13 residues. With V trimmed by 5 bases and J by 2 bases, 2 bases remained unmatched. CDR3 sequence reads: CASSPLAQETQYF. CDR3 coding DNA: TGTGCCAGCAGCCCACTAGCGCAAGAGACCCAGTACTTC. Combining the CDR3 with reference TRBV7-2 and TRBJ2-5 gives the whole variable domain GAGVSQSPSNKVTEKGKDVELRCDPISGHTALYWYRQSLGQGLEFLIYFQGNSAPDKSGLPSDRFSAERTGGSVSTLTIQRTQQEDSAVYLCASSPLAQETQYFGPGTRLLVL.

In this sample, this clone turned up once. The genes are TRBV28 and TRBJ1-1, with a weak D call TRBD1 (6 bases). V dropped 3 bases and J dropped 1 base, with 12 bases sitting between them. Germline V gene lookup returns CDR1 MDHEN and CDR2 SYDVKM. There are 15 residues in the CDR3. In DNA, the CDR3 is TGTGCCAGCAGTTTTCCCCGGACAGCGAACACTGAAGCTTTCTTT. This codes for CASSFPRTANTEAFF.

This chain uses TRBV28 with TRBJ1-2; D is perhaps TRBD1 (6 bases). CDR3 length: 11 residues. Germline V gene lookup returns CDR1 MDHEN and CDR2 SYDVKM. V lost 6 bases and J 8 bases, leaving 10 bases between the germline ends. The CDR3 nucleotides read TGTGCCAGCAGCTTCAGGGGAGGCTACACCTTC. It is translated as CASSFRGGYTF.

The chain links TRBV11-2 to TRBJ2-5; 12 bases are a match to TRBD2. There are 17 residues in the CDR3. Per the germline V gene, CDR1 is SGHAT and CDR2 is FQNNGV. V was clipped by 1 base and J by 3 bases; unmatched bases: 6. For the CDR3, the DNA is TGTGCCAGCAGCTTAGGGGCTAGCGGGGGGGCAAAAGAGACCCAGTACTTC. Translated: CASSLGASGGAKETQYF. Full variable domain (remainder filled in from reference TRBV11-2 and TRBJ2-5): EAGVAQSPRYKIIEKRQSVAFWCNPISGHATLYWYQQILGQGPKLLIQFQNNGVVDDSQLPKDRFSAERLKGVDSTLKIQPAKLEDSAVYLCASSLGASGGAKETQYFGPGTRLLVL.

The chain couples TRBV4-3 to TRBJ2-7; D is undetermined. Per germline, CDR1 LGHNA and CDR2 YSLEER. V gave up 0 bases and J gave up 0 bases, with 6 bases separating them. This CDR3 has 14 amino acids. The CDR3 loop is CASSQEVISYEQYF. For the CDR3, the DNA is TGCGCCAGCAGCCAAGAGGTGATCTCCTACGAGCAGTACTTC.

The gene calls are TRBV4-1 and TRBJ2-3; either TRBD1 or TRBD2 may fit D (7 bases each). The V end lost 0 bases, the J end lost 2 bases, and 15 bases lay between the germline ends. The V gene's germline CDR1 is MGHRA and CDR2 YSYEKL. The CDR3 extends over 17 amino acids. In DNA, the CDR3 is TGCGCCAGCAGCCAAGAGGGAGGGGGACAGTTCACAGATACGCAGTATTTT. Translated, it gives CASSQEGGGQFTDTQYF.

CDR3 DNA sequence: TGTGCCTGGGTGTTCGCGGACAACTATGGCTACACCTTC. The encoded protein is CAWVFADNYGYTF. V usage is TRBV30 and J usage is TRBJ1-2; D uncertain. The germline V and J ends were trimmed by 5 bases and 2 bases, with 12 bases remaining between them. This CDR3 contains 13 residues. The germline V gene encodes CDR1 GTSNPN and CDR2 SVGIG (reference sequence). The complete variable domain, with remaining parts taken from reference TRBV30 and TRBJ1-2, reads SQTIHQWPATLVQPVGSPLSLECTVEGTSNPNLYWYRQAAGRGLQLLFYSVGIGQISSEVPQNLSASRPQDRQFILSSKKLLLSDSGFYLCAWVFADNYGYTFGSGTRLTVV.

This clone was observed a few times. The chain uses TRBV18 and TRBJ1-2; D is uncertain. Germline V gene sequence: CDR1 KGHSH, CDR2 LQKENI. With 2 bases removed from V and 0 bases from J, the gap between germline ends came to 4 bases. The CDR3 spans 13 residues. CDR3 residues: CASSPSANYGYTF. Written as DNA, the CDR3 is TGTGCCAGCTCACCAAGCGCTAACTATGGCTACACCTTC.

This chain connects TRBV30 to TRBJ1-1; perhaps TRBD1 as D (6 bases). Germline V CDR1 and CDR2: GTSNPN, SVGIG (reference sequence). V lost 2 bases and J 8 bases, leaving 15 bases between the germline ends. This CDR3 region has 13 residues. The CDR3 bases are TGTGCCTGGAGTATTAGGGCAGACAGGGAAGCTTTCTTT. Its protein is CAWSIRADREAFF.